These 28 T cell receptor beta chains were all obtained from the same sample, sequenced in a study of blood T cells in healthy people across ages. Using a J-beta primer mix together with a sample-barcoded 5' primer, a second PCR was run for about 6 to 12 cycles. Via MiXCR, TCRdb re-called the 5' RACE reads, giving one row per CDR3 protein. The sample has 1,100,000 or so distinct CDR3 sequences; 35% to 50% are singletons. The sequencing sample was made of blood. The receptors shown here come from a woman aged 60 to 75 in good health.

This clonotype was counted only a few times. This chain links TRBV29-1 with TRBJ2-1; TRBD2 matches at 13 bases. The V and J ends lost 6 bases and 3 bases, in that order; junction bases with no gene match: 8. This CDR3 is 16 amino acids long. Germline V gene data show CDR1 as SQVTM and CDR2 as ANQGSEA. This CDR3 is CSVPGGLAGDYNEQFF. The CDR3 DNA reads TGCAGCGTCCCCGGTGGACTAGCGGGAGACTACAATGAGCAGTTCTTC.

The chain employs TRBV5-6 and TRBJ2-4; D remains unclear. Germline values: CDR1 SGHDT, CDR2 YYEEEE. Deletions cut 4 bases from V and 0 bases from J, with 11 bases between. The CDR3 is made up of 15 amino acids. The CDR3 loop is CASSPPFQAKNIQYF. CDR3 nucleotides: TGTGCCAGCAGCCCCCCCTTCCAAGCCAAAAACATTCAGTACTTC. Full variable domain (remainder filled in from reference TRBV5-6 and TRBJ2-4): DAGVTQSPTHLIKTRGQQVTLRCSPKSGHDTVSWYQQALGQGPQFIFQYYEEEERQRGNFPDRFSGHQFPNYSSELNVNALLLGDSALYLCASSPPFQAKNIQYFGAGTRLSVL.

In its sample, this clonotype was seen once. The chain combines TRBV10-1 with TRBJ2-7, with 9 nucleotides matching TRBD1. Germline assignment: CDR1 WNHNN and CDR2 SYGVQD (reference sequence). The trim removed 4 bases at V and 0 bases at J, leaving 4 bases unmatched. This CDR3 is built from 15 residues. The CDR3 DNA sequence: TGCGCCAGCAGTGCCGAGACAGGGGGCTCCTACGAGCAGTACTTC. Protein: CASSAETGGSYEQYF.

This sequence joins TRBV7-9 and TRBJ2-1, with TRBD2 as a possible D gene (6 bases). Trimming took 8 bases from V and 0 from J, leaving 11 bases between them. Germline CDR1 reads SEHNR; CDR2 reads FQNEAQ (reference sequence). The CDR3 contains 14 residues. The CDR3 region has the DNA TGTGCCAGCTCGAACGGGGGCTCCTACAATGAGCAGTTCTTC. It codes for CASSNGGSYNEQFF.

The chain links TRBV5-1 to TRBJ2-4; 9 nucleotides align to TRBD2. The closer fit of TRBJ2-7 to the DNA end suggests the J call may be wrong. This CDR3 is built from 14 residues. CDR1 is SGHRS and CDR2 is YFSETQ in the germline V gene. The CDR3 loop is CASSFSGSGYEQYF. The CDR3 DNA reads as TGCGCCAGCAGCTTTAGCGGGAGTGGGTACGAGCAGTACTTC.

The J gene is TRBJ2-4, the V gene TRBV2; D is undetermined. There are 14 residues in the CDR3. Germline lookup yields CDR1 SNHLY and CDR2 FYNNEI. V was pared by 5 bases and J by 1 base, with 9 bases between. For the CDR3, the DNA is TGTGCCAGCAGTACCGTTTGGGCCAAAAACATTCAGTACTTC. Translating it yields CASSTVWAKNIQYF.

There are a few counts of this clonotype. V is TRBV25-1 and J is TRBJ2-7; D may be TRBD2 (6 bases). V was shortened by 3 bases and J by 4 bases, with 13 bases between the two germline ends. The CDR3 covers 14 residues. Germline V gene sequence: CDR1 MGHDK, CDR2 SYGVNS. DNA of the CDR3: TGTGCCAGCAGTGAGCTTGGGACTGAATACGAGCAGTACTTC. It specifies CASSELGTEYEQYF.

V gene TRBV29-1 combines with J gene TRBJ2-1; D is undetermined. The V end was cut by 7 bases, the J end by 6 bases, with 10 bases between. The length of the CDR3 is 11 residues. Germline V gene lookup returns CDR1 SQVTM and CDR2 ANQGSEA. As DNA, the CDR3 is TGCAGCGGGATATTTGGCAATGAGCAGTTCTTC. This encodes CSGIFGNEQFF.

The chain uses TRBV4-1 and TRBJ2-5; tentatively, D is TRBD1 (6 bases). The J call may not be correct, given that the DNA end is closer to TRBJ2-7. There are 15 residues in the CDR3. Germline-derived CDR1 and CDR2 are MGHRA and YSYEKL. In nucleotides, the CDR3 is TGCGCCAGCAGCCAAGAACTCGGACAGTCGTACGAGCAGTACTTC. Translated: CASSQELGQSYEQYF.

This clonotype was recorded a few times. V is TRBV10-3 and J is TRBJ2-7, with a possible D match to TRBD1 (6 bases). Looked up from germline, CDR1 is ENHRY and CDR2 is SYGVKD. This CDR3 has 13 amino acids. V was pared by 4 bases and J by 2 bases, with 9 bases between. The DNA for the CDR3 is TGTGCCATCAGTGCACGACAGGCCTACGAGCAGTACTTC. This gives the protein CAISARQAYEQYF.

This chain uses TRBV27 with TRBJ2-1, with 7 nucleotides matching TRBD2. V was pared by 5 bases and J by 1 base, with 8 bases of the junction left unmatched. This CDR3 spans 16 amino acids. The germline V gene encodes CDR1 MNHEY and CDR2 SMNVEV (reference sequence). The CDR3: CASSPRLADSYNEQFF. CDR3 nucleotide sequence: TGTGCCAGCAGTCCACGACTAGCAGATTCCTACAATGAGCAGTTCTTC.

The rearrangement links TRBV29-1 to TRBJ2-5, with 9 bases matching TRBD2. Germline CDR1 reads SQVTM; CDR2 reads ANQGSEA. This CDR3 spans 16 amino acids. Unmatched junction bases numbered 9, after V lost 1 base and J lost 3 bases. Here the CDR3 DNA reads TGCAGCGTTGAAGGCGCCGGGACTAGCCTCAAAGAGACCCAGTACTTC. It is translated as CSVEGAGTSLKETQYF. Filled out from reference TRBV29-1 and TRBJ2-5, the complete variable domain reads SAVISQKPSRDICQRGTSLTIQCQVDSQVTMMFWYRQQPGQSLTLIATANQGSEATYESGFVIDKFPISRPNLTFSTLTVSNMSPEDSSIYLCSVEGAGTSLKETQYFGPGTRLLVL.

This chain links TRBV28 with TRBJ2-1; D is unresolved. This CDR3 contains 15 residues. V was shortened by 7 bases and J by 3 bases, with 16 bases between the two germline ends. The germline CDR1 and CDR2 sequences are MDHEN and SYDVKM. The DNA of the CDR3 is TGTGCCAGCACCCCCGTGGCAGGCGTCTACAATGAGCAGTTCTTC. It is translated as CASTPVAGVYNEQFF. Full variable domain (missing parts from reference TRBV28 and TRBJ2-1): DVKVTQSSRYLVKRTGEKVFLECVQDMDHENMFWYRQDPGLGLRLIYFSYDVKMKEKGDIPEGYSVSREKKERFSLILESASTNQTSMYLCASTPVAGVYNEQFFGPGTRLTVL.

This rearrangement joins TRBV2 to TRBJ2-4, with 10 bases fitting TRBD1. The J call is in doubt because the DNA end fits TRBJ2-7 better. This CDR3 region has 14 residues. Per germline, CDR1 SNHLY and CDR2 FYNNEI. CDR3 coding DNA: TGTGCCAGCCAAGACAGGGGGCCTACCCACGAGCAGTACTTC. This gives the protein CASQDRGPTHEQYF.

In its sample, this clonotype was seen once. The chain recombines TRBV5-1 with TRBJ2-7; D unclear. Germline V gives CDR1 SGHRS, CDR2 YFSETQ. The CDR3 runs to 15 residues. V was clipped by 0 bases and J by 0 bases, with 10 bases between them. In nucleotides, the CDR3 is TGCGCCAGCAGCTTGGTTGGGTCTAACTCCTACGAGCAGTACTTC. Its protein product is CASSLVGSNSYEQYF.

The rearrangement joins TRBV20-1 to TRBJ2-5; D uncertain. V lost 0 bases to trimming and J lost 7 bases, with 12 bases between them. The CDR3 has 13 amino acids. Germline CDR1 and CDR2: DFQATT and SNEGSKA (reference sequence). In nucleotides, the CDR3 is TGCAGTGCTAGAGATCTGCCTCCTGGGACCCAGTACTTC. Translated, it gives CSARDLPPGTQYF.

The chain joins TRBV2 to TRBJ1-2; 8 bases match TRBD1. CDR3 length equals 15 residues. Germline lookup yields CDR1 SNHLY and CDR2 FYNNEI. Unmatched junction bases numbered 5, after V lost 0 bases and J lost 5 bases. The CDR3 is CASSEASRTGYGYTF. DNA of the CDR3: TGTGCCAGCAGTGAAGCGTCGAGGACAGGGTATGGCTACACCTTC.

CDR3 sequence reads: CSVSGVAGSYNEQYF. CDR3 DNA: TGCAGCGTCTCCGGGGTAGCGGGATCCTACAATGAGCAGTACTTC. V and J are TRBV29-1 and TRBJ2-1, with 8 bases fitting TRBD2. Judging by the DNA end, TRBJ2-7 fits better; the J call may be wrong. The germline V gene encodes CDR1 SQVTM and CDR2 ANQGSEA. This CDR3 spans 15 amino acids.

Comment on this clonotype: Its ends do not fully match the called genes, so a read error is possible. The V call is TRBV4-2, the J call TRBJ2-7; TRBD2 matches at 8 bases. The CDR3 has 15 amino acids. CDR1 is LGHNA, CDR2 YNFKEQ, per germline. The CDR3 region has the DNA TGTACCAGCAGCCCTCTACGGGAGGGCCCCTACGAGCAGTACTTC. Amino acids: CTSSPLREGPYEQYF.

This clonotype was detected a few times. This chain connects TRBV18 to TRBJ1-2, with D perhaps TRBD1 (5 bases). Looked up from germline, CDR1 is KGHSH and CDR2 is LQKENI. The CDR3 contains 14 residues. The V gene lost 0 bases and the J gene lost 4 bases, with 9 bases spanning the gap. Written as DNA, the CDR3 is TGTGCCAGCTCACCACCGAGGCAGGGCTATGGCTACACCTTC. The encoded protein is CASSPPRQGYGYTF.

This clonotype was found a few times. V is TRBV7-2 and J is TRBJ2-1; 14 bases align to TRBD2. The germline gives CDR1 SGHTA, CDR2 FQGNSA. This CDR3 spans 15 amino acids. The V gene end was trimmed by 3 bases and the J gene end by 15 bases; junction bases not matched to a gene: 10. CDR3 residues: CASSFLGLAGESAFF. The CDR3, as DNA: TGTGCCAGCAGCTTCTTGGGACTAGCGGGAGAATCAGCGTTCTTC.

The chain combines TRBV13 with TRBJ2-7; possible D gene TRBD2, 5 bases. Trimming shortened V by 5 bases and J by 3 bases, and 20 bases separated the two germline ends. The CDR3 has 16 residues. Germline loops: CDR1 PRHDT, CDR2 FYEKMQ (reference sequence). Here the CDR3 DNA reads TGTGCCAGCAGCCCCCCCCCGGGAAACAGCGACTACGAGCAGTACTTC. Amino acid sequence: CASSPPPGNSDYEQYF. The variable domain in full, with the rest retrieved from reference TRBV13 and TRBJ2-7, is AAGVIQSPRHLIKEKRETATLKCYPIPRHDTVYWYQQGPGQDPQFLISFYEKMQSDKGSIPDRFSAQQFSDYHSELNMSSLELGDSALYFCASSPPPGNSDYEQYFGPGTRLTVT.

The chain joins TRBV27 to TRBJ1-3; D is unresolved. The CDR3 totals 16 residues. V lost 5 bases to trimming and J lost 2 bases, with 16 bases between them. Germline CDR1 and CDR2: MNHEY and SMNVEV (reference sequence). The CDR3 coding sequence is TGTGCCAGCAGTCCCCGGAAGGGCATGGCTGGAAACACCATATATTTT. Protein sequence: CASSPRKGMAGNTIYF.

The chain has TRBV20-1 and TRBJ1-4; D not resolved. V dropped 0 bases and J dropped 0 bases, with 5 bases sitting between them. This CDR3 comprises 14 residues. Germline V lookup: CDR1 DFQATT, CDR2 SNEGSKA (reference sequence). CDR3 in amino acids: CSARDYATNEKLFF. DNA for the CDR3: TGCAGTGCTAGAGACTACGCAACTAATGAAAAACTGTTTTTT.

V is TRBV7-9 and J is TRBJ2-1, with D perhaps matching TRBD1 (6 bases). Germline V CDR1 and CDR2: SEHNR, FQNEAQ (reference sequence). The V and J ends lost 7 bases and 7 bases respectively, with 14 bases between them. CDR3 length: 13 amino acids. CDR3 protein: CASTRTEYNEQFF. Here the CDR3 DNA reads TGTGCCAGCACAAGGACAGAGTATAATGAGCAGTTCTTC.

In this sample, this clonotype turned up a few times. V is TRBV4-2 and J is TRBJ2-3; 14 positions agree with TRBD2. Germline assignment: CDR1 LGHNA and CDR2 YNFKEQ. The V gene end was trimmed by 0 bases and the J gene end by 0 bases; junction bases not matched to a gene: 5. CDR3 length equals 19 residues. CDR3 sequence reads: CASSQEFGTSGRSTDTQYF. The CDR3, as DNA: TGTGCCAGCAGCCAAGAATTTGGGACTAGCGGGAGAAGCACAGATACGCAGTATTTT.

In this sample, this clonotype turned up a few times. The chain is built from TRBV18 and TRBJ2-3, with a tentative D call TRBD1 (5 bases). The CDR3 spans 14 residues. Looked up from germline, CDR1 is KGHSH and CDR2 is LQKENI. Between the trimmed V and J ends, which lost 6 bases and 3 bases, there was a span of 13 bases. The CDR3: CASSAQGRTDTQYF. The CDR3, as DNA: TGTGCCAGCTCGGCCCAGGGTAGAACAGATACGCAGTATTTT.

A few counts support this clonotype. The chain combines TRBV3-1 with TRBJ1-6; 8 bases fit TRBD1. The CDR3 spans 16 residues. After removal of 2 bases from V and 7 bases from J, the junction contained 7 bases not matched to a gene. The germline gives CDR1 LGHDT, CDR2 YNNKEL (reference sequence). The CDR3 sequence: CASSQPRAGGNSPLHF. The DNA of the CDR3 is TGTGCCAGCAGCCAACCCCGGGCAGGGGGCAATTCACCCCTCCACTTT.